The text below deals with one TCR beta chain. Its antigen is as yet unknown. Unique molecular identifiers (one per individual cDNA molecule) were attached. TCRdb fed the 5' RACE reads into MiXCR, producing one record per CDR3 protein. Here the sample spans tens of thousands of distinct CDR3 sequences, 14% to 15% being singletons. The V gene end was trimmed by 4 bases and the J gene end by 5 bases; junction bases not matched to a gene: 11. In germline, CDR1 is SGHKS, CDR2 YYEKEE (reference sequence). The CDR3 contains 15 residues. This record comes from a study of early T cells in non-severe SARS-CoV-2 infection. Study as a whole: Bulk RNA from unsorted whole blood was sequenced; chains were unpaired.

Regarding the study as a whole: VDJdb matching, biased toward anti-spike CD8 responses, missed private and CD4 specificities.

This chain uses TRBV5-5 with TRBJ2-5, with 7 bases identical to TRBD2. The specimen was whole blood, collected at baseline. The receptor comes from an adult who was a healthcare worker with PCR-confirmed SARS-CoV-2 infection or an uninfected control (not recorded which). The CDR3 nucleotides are TGTGCCAGCAGCCCCGTGGCGGGAGCTCAGGAGACCCAGTACTTC. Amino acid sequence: CASSPVAGAQETQYF.